A single sample gave rise to the 6 T cell receptor beta chains below, sequenced in a study of shared clonotypes between healthy human individuals. Data came from immunoSEQ multiplex PCR; TCRdb stores just in-frame clones and leaves some out. The data hold roughly 500,000 clones, with roughly 80% observed a single time. The sequenced sample was PBMCs. Every receptor here comes from a woman aged 40 to 50 in good health. Some clones in this sample may be carry-over from other donors' samples.

The chain has TRBV7-9 and TRBJ1-5; D is perhaps TRBD1 (5 bases). This CDR3 comprises 16 residues. Trimming took 1 base from V and 6 from J, leaving 16 bases between them. Germline CDR1 is SEHNR and CDR2 is FQNEAQ (reference sequence). The chain's CDR3 is CASSLVSGGVPQPQHF. In nucleotides, the CDR3 is TGTGCCAGCAGCTTAGTGTCGGGGGGGGTCCCTCAGCCCCAGCATTTT.

The chain has TRBV7-8 and TRBJ2-7; D gene unclear. V gave up 2 bases and J gave up 2 bases, with 10 bases separating them. CDR3 length equals 14 residues. Looked up from germline, CDR1 is SGHVS and CDR2 is FQNEAQ. Here the CDR3 reads CASSLRKGPYEQYF. DNA of the CDR3: TGTGCCAGCAGCTTAAGGAAAGGGCCCTACGAGCAGTACTTC.

The genes are TRBV4-3 and TRBJ2-3; 8 bases agree with TRBD2. V gave up 4 bases and J gave up 4 bases; unmatched junction bases: 4. The CDR3 consists of 14 residues. The germline gives CDR1 LGHNA, CDR2 YSLEER. CDR3 in amino acids: CASSPAGGADTQYF. The CDR3 bases are TGCGCCAGCAGCCCCGCGGGAGGCGCAGATACGCAGTATTTT.

A word on this clone: This is likely an artifact of a read error, given a far larger clone one base away. No conserved phenylalanine or tryptophan ends this CDR3, so it is likely a read error. This sequence joins TRBV11-2 and TRBJ2-7; tentative D call: TRBD1 (6 bases). Germline lookup yields CDR1 SGHAT and CDR2 FQNNGV. This CDR3 spans 15 amino acids. V was shortened by 5 bases and J by 5 bases, with 19 bases between the two germline ends. In nucleotides, the CDR3 is TGTGCCAGCAGCCGAACAGGGCTTCCAGTGAACGAGCAGTACTTA. This translates into CASSRTGLPVNEQYL.

V is TRBV6-1 and J is TRBJ1-1, with D hard to call. Germline loops: CDR1 MNHNS, CDR2 SASEGT. The CDR3 loop spans 15 amino acids. Trimming pared 2 bases from V and 13 bases from J, leaving 23 bases between. The CDR3 bases are TGTGCCAGCAGTGAATCTAGGGCGAGCCCTCTCGGTATTTTCTTT. Amino acid sequence: CASSESRASPLGIFF.

V gene TRBV30 combines with J gene TRBJ2-7, with 13 bases identical to TRBD2. The CDR3 runs to 20 residues. Germline loops: CDR1 GTSNPN, CDR2 SVGIG (reference sequence). With 0 bases clipped from V and 1 base from J, the junction kept 15 bases outside the gene matches. CDR3 sequence: CAWSVLFGTSGKEGSYEQYF. The DNA for the CDR3 is TGTGCCTGGAGTGTACTTTTCGGGACTAGCGGGAAAGAGGGGTCCTACGAGCAGTACTTC. Full variable domain (missing parts from reference TRBV30 and TRBJ2-7): SQTIHQWPATLVQPVGSPLSLECTVEGTSNPNLYWYRQAAGRGLQLLFYSVGIGQISSEVPQNLSASRPQDRQFILSSKKLLLSDSGFYLCAWSVLFGTSGKEGSYEQYFGPGTRLTVT.